This T cell receptor (beta chain) was observed in a study of beta chain features in type 1 diabetes. This CDR3 is built from 15 residues. The junction had 7 bases not matched to a gene; V was cut back by 5 bases and J by 4 bases. The germline V gene encodes CDR1 SGHTA and CDR2 FQGNSA. Investigators reverse transcribed all isolated RNA, so they sequenced expressed TCRB transcripts. Profiling relied on immunoSEQ multiplex PCR, and the TCRdb table lists in-frame clones only, not all of them. The profile shows about 360,000 clones, 10% to 15% of them singletons. This clone was observed a few times. What it recognizes is unknown. Study-wide findings and caveats: Sequencing the cDNA could make cells with high TCR expression show up more than they should.

The TCR originated in a young man in good health. Sequencing was performed on naive CD4+ T cells from blood. V is TRBV7-2 and J is TRBJ1-3; TRBD1 matches 8 bases. CDR3 residues: CASSPGGASGNTIYF. DNA of the CDR3: TGTGCCAGCAGCCCAGGGGGCGCATCCGGAAACACCATATATTTT.